The 31 T cell receptor beta chains reported below all come from one sample, sequenced in a study of blood T cell repertoires in COVID-19. The repertoire was sequenced with immunoSEQ multiplex PCR; TCRdb's copy has only in-frame clones and lacks some. The sample shows roughly 95,000 clones, under 90% of them seen only once. The sequenced sample was peripheral blood. The receptors derive from a human donor in a cohort sampled during active COVID-19.

The rearrangement joins TRBV5-4 to TRBJ2-3; 10 bases align to TRBD1. Germline V gene lookup returns CDR1 SGHNT and CDR2 YYREEE (reference sequence). The V segment lost 3 bases and the J segment 4 bases; nucleotides outside the gene matches: 5. CDR3 length: 15 amino acids. CDR3 protein: CASSYQTGGPDTQYF. CDR3 coding DNA: TGTGCCAGCAGCTATCAGACAGGGGGCCCAGATACGCAGTATTTT.

This clone showed up just once. The chain recombines TRBV19 with TRBJ1-1; maybe TRBD1 (6 bases). V was shortened by 7 bases and J by 0 bases, with 12 bases between the two germline ends. CDR1 and CDR2 (germline): LNHDA, SQIVND (reference sequence). CDR3 length: 14 amino acids. The CDR3 loop reads CASTLGHMNTEAFF. The CDR3 DNA follows: TGTGCCAGTACCCTGGGACATATGAACACTGAAGCTTTCTTT.

The CDR3 nucleotides read TGCGCCAGCAGCTTGGGACTAGCGGGAGTGGGATCTAGCACAGATACGCAGTATTTT. Protein sequence: CASSLGLAGVGSSTDTQYF. The V call is TRBV5-1, the J call TRBJ2-3; 12 bases agree with TRBD2. Germline V gene data show CDR1 as SGHRS and CDR2 as YFSETQ. There are 19 residues in the CDR3. V was pared by 0 bases and J by 0 bases, with 8 bases of the junction left unmatched.

This clone appeared a few times. The chain employs TRBV11-2 and TRBJ2-5; 12 nucleotides agree with TRBD2. V shed 5 bases, J shed 4 bases, and the junction held 11 bases outside the gene matches. CDR3 length: 17 amino acids. Germline CDR1 SGHAT, CDR2 FQNNGV. The chain's CDR3 is CASSPWATSGSGETQYF. CDR3 sequence (DNA): TGTGCCAGCAGCCCCTGGGCGACTAGCGGGAGTGGAGAGACCCAGTACTTC.

Points on this clone: In the same sample, other DNA sequences code for this CDR3. The chain recombines TRBV19 with TRBJ2-7; 9 nucleotides agree with TRBD2. The CDR3 spans 13 residues. CDR1 and CDR2 (germline): LNHDA, SQIVND (reference sequence). Trimming removed 5 bases from V and 3 bases from J; junction bases left unmatched: 2. The DNA of the CDR3 is TGTGCCAGTAGTGTTAGCGGGAGCTACGAGCAGTACTTC. Protein sequence: CASSVSGSYEQYF. The full variable domain, completed using reference TRBV19 and TRBJ2-7, is DGGITQSPKYLFRKEGQNVTLSCEQNLNHDAMYWYRQDPGQGLRLIYYSQIVNDFQKGDIAEGYSVSREKKESFPLTVTSAQKNPTAFYLCASSVSGSYEQYFGPGTRLTVT.

This clone was recorded once. The rearrangement uses TRBV18 and TRBJ1-6; 9 nucleotides align to TRBD1. Germline V CDR1 and CDR2: KGHSH, LQKENI. The CDR3 extends over 14 amino acids. J was trimmed by 9 bases and V by 4 bases; bases with no gene match: 4. This chain's CDR3 is CASSLQGAGSPLHF. CDR3 sequence (DNA): TGTGCCAGCTCACTACAGGGGGCGGGTTCACCCCTCCACTTT.

This chain links TRBV11-2 with TRBJ2-5; TRBD2 agrees at 7 bases. The length of the CDR3 is 14 residues. The junction had 5 bases not matched to a gene; V was cut back by 6 bases and J by 1 base. Germline assignment: CDR1 SGHAT and CDR2 FQNNGV. CDR3 bases: TGTGCCAGCAGTTACGCGGGAGCCCAAGAGACCCAGTACTTC. Amino acid sequence: CASSYAGAQETQYF.

Comment on this clone: The junction does not match germline at one end; this may be a read error. V gene TRBV18 combines with J gene TRBJ2-1; D is unresolved. This CDR3 spans 15 amino acids. CDR1 and CDR2 from the germline V gene are KGHSH and LQKENI. CDR3 loop: CASSSPERLNNEQFF. The CDR3 coding sequence is TGTGCCAGCTCATCACCGGAGAGGCTAAACAATGAGCAGTTCTTC.

J is TRBJ1-3 and V is TRBV5-1, with D perhaps TRBD1 (5 bases). Trimming stripped 1 base from V and 2 bases from J, with 7 bases between. The CDR3 loop spans 14 amino acids. CDR1 is SGHRS, CDR2 YFSETQ, per germline. The CDR3 DNA is TGCGCCAGCAGCTTGCAAGGGGCTGGAAACACCATATATTTT. Translating gives CASSLQGAGNTIYF.

This clone turned up a few times. The chain couples TRBV6-4 to TRBJ2-2; possibly TRBD1 for D (7 bases). The CDR3 extends over 14 amino acids. V dropped 4 bases and J dropped 4 bases, with 10 bases sitting between them. Germline V gene lookup returns CDR1 MRHNA and CDR2 SNTAGT. The CDR3 DNA is TGTGCCAGCAGTGCAGGGGGGATCACCGGGGAGCTGTTTTTT. Protein sequence: CASSAGGITGELFF.

The chain employs TRBV7-8 and TRBJ2-7; 7 nucleotides align to TRBD1. The CDR3 has 14 residues. In germline, CDR1 is SGHVS, CDR2 FQNEAQ. V dropped 1 base and J dropped 2; count of bases not matched to a gene: 2. CDR3: CASSLGTGAYEQYF. DNA of the CDR3: TGTGCCAGCAGCTTAGGAACAGGGGCCTACGAGCAGTACTTC.

Regarding this clone: The junction does not match germline at one end; this may be a read error. The chain carries TRBV7-7 and TRBJ2-1; TRBD2 matches at 7 bases. CDR3 length equals 13 residues. From germline, CDR1 is SSHAT and CDR2 FNYEAQ (reference sequence). CDR3 amino acids: CASSSTGLSEQFF. Written as DNA, the CDR3 is TGTGCTAGCAGCTCGACGGGACTATCTGAGCAGTTCTTC.

J is TRBJ1-4 and V is TRBV3-1 (or the pseudogene TRBV3-2); D is uncertain. V was shortened by 1 base and J by 4 bases, with 16 bases between the two germline ends. The CDR3 covers 17 residues. CDR1 LGHDT and CDR2 YNNKEL come from the germline V gene (reference sequence). The CDR3 protein is CASSQGLWAGGNEKLFF. For the CDR3, the DNA is TGTGCCAGCAGCCAAGGGCTTTGGGCAGGAGGTAATGAAAAACTGTTTTTT.

DNA for the CDR3: TGTGCCAGCAGTTTAACAGGGCCCACGAACACCGGGGAGCTGTTTTTT. The encoded protein is CASSLTGPTNTGELFF. The chain couples TRBV28 to TRBJ2-2; D possibly corresponds to TRBD1 (6 bases). Germline CDR1 reads MDHEN; CDR2 reads SYDVKM. The CDR3 covers 16 residues. The ends were cut back, 2 bases at V and 0 bases at J, with 10 bases in the middle. Using reference TRBV28 and TRBJ2-2 for the parts outside the CDR3, the full variable domain is DVKVTQSSRYLVKRTGEKVFLECVQDMDHENMFWYRQDPGLGLRLIYFSYDVKMKEKGDIPEGYSVSREKKERFSLILESASTNQTSMYLCASSLTGPTNTGELFFGEGSRLTVL.

In DNA, the CDR3 is TGCGCCAGCAGCCAAGAGGTGGCCCCGGGAGCTAACTATGGCTACACCTTC. This gives the protein CASSQEVAPGANYGYTF. This chain uses TRBV4-3 with TRBJ1-2; D is unresolved. V lost 0 bases and J lost 0, with 14 bases in between. This CDR3 is built from 17 residues. The V gene's germline CDR1 is LGHNA and CDR2 YSLEER.

This clone appeared a single time. The gene calls are TRBV5-1 and TRBJ1-1, with 7 bases that match TRBD1. Germline CDR1 is SGHRS and CDR2 is YFSETQ. The junction had 10 bases not matched to a gene; V was cut back by 5 bases and J by 0 bases. CDR3 size: 16 residues. CDR3 DNA sequence: TGCGCCAGCAGGAACGCAGGGGGTAATATGAACACTGAAGCTTTCTTT. This translates into CASRNAGGNMNTEAFF.

The chain has TRBV6-1 and TRBJ1-1, with D tentatively TRBD1 (5 bases). With 4 bases removed from V and 2 bases from J, the gap between germline ends came to 23 bases. Germline V gives CDR1 MNHNS, CDR2 SASEGT. CDR3 length: 18 amino acids. CDR3 DNA sequence: TGTGCCAGCAGTGGACAGTGGCTTTCGGCTCAGGGAAACACTGAAGCTTTCTTT. Translating gives CASSGQWLSAQGNTEAFF.

The chain uses TRBV11-1 and TRBJ1-1, with no clear D. The CDR3 length is 14 residues. V lost 3 bases to trimming and J lost 1 base, with 9 bases between them. The germline CDR1 and CDR2 sequences are SGHAT and FQDESV (reference sequence). CDR3 residues: CASSFSISNTEAFF. As DNA, the CDR3 is TGTGCCAGCAGCTTCAGTATTTCGAACACTGAAGCTTTCTTT.

The V gene is TRBV7-2, the J gene TRBJ1-6; D is perhaps TRBD1 (6 bases). CDR3 length: 16 amino acids. Germline lookup yields CDR1 SGHTA and CDR2 FQGNSA. The V and J ends lost 2 bases and 7 bases respectively, with 15 bases between them. CDR3 residues: CASSLREAGANSPLHF. The CDR3 DNA sequence: TGTGCCAGCAGCTTAAGGGAAGCAGGGGCAAATTCACCCCTCCACTTT.

This clone came up a few times. V and J are TRBV7-2 and TRBJ2-3; TRBD1 matches at 7 bases. The CDR3 runs to 14 residues. Germline assignment: CDR1 SGHTA and CDR2 FQGNSA. Trimming removed 6 bases from V and 8 bases from J; junction bases left unmatched: 11. The CDR3, as DNA: TGTGCCAGCAGTCATACTGACAGGGAAGGTACGCAGTATTTT. Its protein is CASSHTDREGTQYF. Looking up the rest from reference TRBV7-2 and TRBJ2-3 gives the full variable domain: GAGVSQSPSNKVTEKGKDVELRCDPISGHTALYWYRQSLGQGLEFLIYFQGNSAPDKSGLPSDRFSAERTGGSVSTLTIQRTQQEDSAVYLCASSHTDREGTQYFGPGTRLTVL.

The rearrangement joins TRBV6-5 to TRBJ1-3; no definite D call. The germline gives CDR1 MNHEY, CDR2 SVGAGI. The ends were cut back, 7 bases at V and 0 bases at J, with 10 bases in the middle. The CDR3 length is 14 residues. DNA of the CDR3: TGTGCCAGCACGGGAGGAATCTCTGGAAACACCATATATTTT. It encodes CASTGGISGNTIYF.

The CDR3 reads CASSLSGGGSNQPQHF. CDR3 DNA sequence: TGTGCCAGCAGCTTGTCAGGGGGCGGTAGCAATCAGCCCCAGCATTTT. The chain uses TRBV7-2 and TRBJ1-5, with TRBD1 identical over 8 bases. The ends lost 3 bases at V and 0 bases at J; junction bases unmatched: 4. The CDR3 covers 16 residues. Germline lookup yields CDR1 SGHTA and CDR2 FQGNSA.

The chain uses TRBV27 and TRBJ2-7; 11 nucleotides align to TRBD2. CDR1 and CDR2 from the germline V gene are MNHEY and SMNVEV (reference sequence). CDR3 length equals 16 residues. V was pared by 5 bases and J by 4 bases, with 10 bases of the junction left unmatched. CDR3 DNA sequence: TGTGCCAGCAGTCCCCAGGGGACTAGCGGAGAGTACGAGCAGTACTTC. Translation: CASSPQGTSGEYEQYF.

The rearrangement links TRBV7-9 to TRBJ2-3; D remains unclear. The germline V gene encodes CDR1 SEHNR and CDR2 FQNEAQ (reference sequence). This CDR3 region has 12 residues. V was shortened by 2 bases and J by 6 bases, with 6 bases between the two germline ends. The CDR3 DNA reads as TGTGCCAGCAGCTTACTATCGGATACGCAGTATTTT. Amino acids: CASSLLSDTQYF.

The gene calls are TRBV5-1 and TRBJ1-2; 7 positions match TRBD1. CDR3 size: 15 residues. The J segment lost 4 bases and the V segment lost 4 bases, leaving 10 bases of the junction unmatched. The germline V gene has CDR1 SGHRS and CDR2 YFSETQ. The CDR3 reads CASSVGTATVYGYTF. In DNA form, the CDR3 reads TGCGCCAGCAGCGTAGGGACAGCGACGGTCTATGGCTACACCTTC.

The rearrangement links TRBV5-1 to TRBJ2-4; 9 bases match TRBD1. Germline values: CDR1 SGHRS, CDR2 YFSETQ. The CDR3 is 14 residues long. V shed 7 bases, J shed 5 bases, and the junction held 7 bases outside the gene matches. CDR3 loop: CASRKGQGQNIQYF. The CDR3 DNA reads as TGCGCCAGCCGAAAGGGACAGGGTCAAAACATTCAGTACTTC.

The V gene is TRBV7-8, the J gene TRBJ1-1; 8 nucleotides agree with TRBD1. The CDR3 runs 14 residues. The ends lost 5 bases at V and 5 bases at J; junction bases unmatched: 7. Germline assignment: CDR1 SGHVS and CDR2 FQNEAQ. CDR3 sequence reads: CASSPTGAGTEAFF. The CDR3 region has the DNA TGTGCCAGCAGCCCGACAGGGGCAGGGACTGAAGCTTTCTTT. The full variable domain, in which reference TRBV7-8 and TRBJ1-1 provide the parts outside the CDR3, is GAGVSQSPRYKVAKRGQDVALRCDPISGHVSLFWYQQALGQGPEFLTYFQNEAQLDKSGLPSDRFFAERPEGSVSTLKIQRTQQEDSAVYLCASSPTGAGTEAFFGQGTRLTVV.

This clone was picked up one time. DNA for the CDR3: TGTGCCAGCAGCGTGACAGGGGACAATCAGCCCCAGCATTTT. This gives the protein CASSVTGDNQPQHF. This chain uses TRBV7-9 with TRBJ1-5; 8 bases agree with TRBD1. Trimming cost V 5 bases and J 3 bases; bases outside gene matches: 3. Germline CDR1 SEHNR, CDR2 FQNEAQ (reference sequence). This CDR3 region has 14 residues. Combining the CDR3 with reference TRBV7-9 and TRBJ1-5 gives the whole variable domain DTGVSQNPRHKITKRGQNVTFRCDPISEHNRLYWYRQTLGQGPEFLTYFQNEAQLEKSRLLSDRFSAERPKGSFSTLEIQRTEQGDSAMYLCASSVTGDNQPQHFGDGTRLSIL.

J is TRBJ1-2 and V is TRBV19; TRBD1 matches 7 bases. The CDR3 length is 15 residues. The V gene's germline CDR1 is LNHDA and CDR2 SQIVND (reference sequence). V shed 3 bases and J 3 bases; nucleotides not matched to a gene: 7. The CDR3 sequence: CASSMGDRRDYGYTF. The CDR3 nucleotides read TGTGCCAGTAGTATGGGGGACAGACGGGACTATGGCTACACCTTC. The complete variable domain, with remaining parts taken from reference TRBV19 and TRBJ1-2, reads DGGITQSPKYLFRKEGQNVTLSCEQNLNHDAMYWYRQDPGQGLRLIYYSQIVNDFQKGDIAEGYSVSREKKESFPLTVTSAQKNPTAFYLCASSMGDRRDYGYTFGSGTRLTVV.

The chain uses TRBV19 and TRBJ1-1; D uncertain. The germline CDR1 and CDR2 sequences are LNHDA and SQIVND (reference sequence). The V end lost 1 base, the J end lost 0 bases, and 6 bases lay between the germline ends. The CDR3 has 14 amino acids. The CDR3 loop reads CASSIGVMNTEAFF. The CDR3 nucleotides read TGTGCCAGTAGTATAGGCGTCATGAACACTGAAGCTTTCTTT.

CDR3 coding DNA: TGTGCCAGCAGCCAAGACTACGAGGGGAGGGCAAAAGGGAACATTCAGTACTTC. Its translation: CASSQDYEGRAKGNIQYF. The chain joins TRBV3-1 (or the pseudogene TRBV3-2) to TRBJ2-4, with 7 bases lining up with TRBD2. CDR3 size: 18 residues. Unmatched junction bases numbered 15, after V lost 0 bases and J lost 7 bases. Per germline, CDR1 LGHDT and CDR2 YNNKEL (reference sequence).